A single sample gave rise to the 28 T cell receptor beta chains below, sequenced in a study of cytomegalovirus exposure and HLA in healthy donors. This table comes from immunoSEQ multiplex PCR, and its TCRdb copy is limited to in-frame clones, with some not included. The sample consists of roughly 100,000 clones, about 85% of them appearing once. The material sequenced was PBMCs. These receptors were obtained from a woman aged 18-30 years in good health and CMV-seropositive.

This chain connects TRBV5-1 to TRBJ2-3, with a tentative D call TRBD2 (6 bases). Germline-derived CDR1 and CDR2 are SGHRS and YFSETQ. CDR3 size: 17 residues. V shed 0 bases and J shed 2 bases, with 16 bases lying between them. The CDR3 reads CASSLVRGMDLTDTQYF. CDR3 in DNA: TGCGCCAGCAGCTTGGTCCGGGGGATGGACCTCACAGATACGCAGTATTTT. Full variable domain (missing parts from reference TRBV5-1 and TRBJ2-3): KAGVTQTPRYLIKTRGQQVTLSCSPISGHRSVSWYQQTPGQGLQFLFEYFSETQRNKGNFPGRFSGRQFSNSRSEMNVSTLELGDSALYLCASSLVRGMDLTDTQYFGPGTRLTVL.

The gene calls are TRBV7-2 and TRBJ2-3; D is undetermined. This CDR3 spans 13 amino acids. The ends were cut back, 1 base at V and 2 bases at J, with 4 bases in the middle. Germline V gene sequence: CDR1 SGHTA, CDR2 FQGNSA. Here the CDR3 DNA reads TGTGCCAGCAGCTTAGTAGTCACAGATACGCAGTATTTT. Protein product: CASSLVVTDTQYF.

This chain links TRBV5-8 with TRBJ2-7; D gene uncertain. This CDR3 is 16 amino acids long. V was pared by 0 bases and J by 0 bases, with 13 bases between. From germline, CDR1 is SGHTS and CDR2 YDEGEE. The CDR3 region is CASSLALQVSSYEQYF. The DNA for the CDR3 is TGTGCCAGCAGCTTGGCCTTGCAAGTGAGCTCCTACGAGCAGTACTTC.

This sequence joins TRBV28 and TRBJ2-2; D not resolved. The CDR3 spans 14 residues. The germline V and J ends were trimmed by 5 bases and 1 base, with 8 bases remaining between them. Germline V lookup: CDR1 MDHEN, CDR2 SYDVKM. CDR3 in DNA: TGTGCCAGCAGTACAGCCCTGAACACCGGGGAGCTGTTTTTT. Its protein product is CASSTALNTGELFF.

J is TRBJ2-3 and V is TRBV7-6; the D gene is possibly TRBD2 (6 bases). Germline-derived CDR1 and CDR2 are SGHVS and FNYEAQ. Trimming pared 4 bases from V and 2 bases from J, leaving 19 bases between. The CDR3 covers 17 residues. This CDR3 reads CASSYFLRDSFTDTQYF. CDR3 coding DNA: TGTGCCAGCAGCTACTTCCTACGGGACTCCTTCACAGATACGCAGTATTTT.

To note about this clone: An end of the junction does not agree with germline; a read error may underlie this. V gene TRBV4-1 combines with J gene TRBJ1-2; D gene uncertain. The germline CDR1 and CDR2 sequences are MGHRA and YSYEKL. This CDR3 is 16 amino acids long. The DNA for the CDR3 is TGCGCCAGCAGCCCACGGGTCCTTGGCATTAACTCTGGCTACACCTTC. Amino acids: CASSPRVLGINSGYTF.

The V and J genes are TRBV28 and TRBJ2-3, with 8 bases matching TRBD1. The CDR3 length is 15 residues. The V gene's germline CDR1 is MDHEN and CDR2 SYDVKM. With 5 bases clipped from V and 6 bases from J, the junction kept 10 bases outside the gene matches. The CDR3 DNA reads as TGTGCCAGCAGTATTAACAGGGGGACATGGGATACGCAGTATTTT. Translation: CASSINRGTWDTQYF.

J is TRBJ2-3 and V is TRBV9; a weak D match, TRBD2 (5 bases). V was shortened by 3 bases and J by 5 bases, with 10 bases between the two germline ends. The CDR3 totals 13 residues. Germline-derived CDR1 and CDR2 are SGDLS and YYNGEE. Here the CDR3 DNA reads TGTGCCAGCAGCGCGGGTGAGGGAGATACGCAGTATTTT. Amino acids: CASSAGEGDTQYF. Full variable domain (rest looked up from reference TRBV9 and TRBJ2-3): DSGVTQTPKHLITATGQRVTLRCSPRSGDLSVYWYQQSLDQGLQFLIQYYNGEERAKGNILERFSAQQFPDLHSELNLSSLELGDSALYFCASSAGEGDTQYFGPGTRLTVL.

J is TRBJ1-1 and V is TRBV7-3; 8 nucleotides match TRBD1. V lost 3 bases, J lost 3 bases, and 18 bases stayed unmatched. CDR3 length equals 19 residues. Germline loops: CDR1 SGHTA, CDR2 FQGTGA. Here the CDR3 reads CASSFPQDREACKHTEAFF. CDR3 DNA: TGTGCCAGCAGCTTTCCCCAGGACAGGGAGGCATGTAAGCACACTGAAGCTTTCTTT.

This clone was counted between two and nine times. The CDR3 DNA reads TGTGCCAGCAGCCCAGGGACAGGGGTCAACTATGGCTACACCTTC. Protein product: CASSPGTGVNYGYTF. The J gene is TRBJ1-2, the V gene TRBV7-2, with TRBD1 matching 10 bases. The J segment lost 2 bases and the V segment lost 5 bases, leaving 5 bases of the junction unmatched. Germline V gene data show CDR1 as SGHTA and CDR2 as FQGNSA. This CDR3 has 15 amino acids. The full variable domain, with the rest looked up from reference TRBV7-2 and TRBJ1-2, is GAGVSQSPSNKVTEKGKDVELRCDPISGHTALYWYRQSLGQGLEFLIYFQGNSAPDKSGLPSDRFSAERTGGSVSTLTIQRTQQEDSAVYLCASSPGTGVNYGYTFGSGTRLTVV.

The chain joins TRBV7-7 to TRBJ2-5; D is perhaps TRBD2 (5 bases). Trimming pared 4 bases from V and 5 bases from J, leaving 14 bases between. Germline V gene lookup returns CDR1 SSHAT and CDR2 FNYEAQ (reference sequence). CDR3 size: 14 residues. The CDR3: CASSSRGSGETQYF. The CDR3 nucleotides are TGTGCCAGCAGCTCTCGAGGGTCTGGGGAGACCCAGTACTTC.

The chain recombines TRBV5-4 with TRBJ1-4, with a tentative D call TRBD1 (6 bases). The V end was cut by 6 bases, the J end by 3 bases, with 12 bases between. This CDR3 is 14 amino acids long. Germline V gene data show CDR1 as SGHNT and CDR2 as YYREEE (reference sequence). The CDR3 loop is CASTYRASNEKLFF. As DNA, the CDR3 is TGTGCCAGCACCTACAGGGCCTCTAATGAAAAACTGTTTTTT.

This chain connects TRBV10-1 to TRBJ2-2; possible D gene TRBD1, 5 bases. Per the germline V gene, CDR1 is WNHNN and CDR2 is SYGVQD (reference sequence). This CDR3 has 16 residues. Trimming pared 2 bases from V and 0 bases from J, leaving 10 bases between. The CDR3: CASSEVRAANTGELFF. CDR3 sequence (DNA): TGCGCCAGCAGTGAGGTCAGGGCCGCGAACACCGGGGAGCTGTTTTTT.

In DNA form, the CDR3 reads TGCGCCAGCAGTCAATCCCCGGACACCCGGCGGCATCAGCCCCAGCATTTT. This translates into CASSQSPDTRRHQPQHF. V is TRBV23-1 and J is TRBJ1-5; possible D gene TRBD1, 5 bases. TRBV23-1 has ORF status, its function being uncertain. Between the trimmed V and J ends, which lost 0 bases and 5 bases, there was a span of 17 bases. CDR3 length: 17 amino acids.

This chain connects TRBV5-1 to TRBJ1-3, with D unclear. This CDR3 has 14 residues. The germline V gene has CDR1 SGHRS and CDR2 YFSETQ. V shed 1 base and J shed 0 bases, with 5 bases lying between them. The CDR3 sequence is CASSLRGSGNTIYF. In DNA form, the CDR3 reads TGCGCCAGCAGCTTGAGAGGCTCTGGAAACACCATATATTTT. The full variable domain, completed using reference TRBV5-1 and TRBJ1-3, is KAGVTQTPRYLIKTRGQQVTLSCSPISGHRSVSWYQQTPGQGLQFLFEYFSETQRNKGNFPGRFSGRQFSNSRSEMNVSTLELGDSALYLCASSLRGSGNTIYFGEGSWLTVV.

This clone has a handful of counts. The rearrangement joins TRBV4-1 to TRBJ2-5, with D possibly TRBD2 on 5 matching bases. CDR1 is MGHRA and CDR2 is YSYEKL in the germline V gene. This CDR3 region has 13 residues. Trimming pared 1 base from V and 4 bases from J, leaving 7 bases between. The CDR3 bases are TGCGCCAGCAGCCAAGCTAGCAGAGAGACCCAGTACTTC. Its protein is CASSQASRETQYF.

The CDR3: CASSEVRTGSYEQYF. In nucleotides, the CDR3 is TGTGCCAGCAGTGAAGTTAGGACAGGGTCCTACGAGCAGTACTTC. V usage is TRBV2 and J usage is TRBJ2-7; 8 nucleotides line up with TRBD1. CDR1 SNHLY and CDR2 FYNNEI come from the germline V gene. This CDR3 comprises 15 residues. V shed 1 base, J shed 1 base, and the junction held 3 bases outside the gene matches.

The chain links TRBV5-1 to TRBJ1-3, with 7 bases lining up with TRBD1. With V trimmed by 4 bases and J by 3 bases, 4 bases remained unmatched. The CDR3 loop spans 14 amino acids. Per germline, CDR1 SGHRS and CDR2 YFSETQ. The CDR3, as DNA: TGCGCCAGCAGCCTAGGGACAGATGGAAACACCATATATTTT. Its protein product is CASSLGTDGNTIYF.

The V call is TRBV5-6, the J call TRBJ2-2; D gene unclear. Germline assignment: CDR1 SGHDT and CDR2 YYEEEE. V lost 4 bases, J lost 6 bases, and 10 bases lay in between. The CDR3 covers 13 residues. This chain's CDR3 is CASSNEVAGELFF. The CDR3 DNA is TGTGCCAGCAGCAATGAAGTAGCCGGGGAGCTGTTTTTT. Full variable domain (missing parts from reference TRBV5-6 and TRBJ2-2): DAGVTQSPTHLIKTRGQQVTLRCSPKSGHDTVSWYQQALGQGPQFIFQYYEEEERQRGNFPDRFSGHQFPNYSSELNVNALLLGDSALYLCASSNEVAGELFFGEGSRLTVL.

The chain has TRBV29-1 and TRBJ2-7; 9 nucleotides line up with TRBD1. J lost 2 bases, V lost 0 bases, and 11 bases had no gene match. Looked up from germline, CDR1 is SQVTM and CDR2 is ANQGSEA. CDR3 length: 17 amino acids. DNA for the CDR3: TGCAGCGTTGAAGATCCCATCGGGACAGGGCAAACCTACGAGCAGTACGTC. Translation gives CSVEDPIGTGQTYEQYV.

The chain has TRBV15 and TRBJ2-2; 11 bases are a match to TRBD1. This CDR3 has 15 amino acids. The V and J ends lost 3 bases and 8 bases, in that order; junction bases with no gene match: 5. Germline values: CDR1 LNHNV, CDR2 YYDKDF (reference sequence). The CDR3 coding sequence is TGTGCCACCAGCAGGAGGACAGGGGGCATAGGGGAGCTGTTTTTT. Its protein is CATSRRTGGIGELFF. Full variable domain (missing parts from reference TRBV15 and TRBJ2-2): DAMVIQNPRYQVTQFGKPVTLSCSQTLNHNVMYWYQQKSSQAPKLLFHYYDKDFNNEADTPDNFQSRRPNTSFCFLDIRSPGLGDTAMYLCATSRRTGGIGELFFGEGSRLTVL.

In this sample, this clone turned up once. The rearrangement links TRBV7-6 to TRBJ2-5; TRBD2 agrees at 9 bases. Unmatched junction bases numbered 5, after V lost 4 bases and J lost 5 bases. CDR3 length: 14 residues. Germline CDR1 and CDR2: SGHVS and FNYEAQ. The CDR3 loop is CASSSGTSYETQYF. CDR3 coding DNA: TGTGCCAGCAGCTCCGGGACTAGCTACGAGACCCAGTACTTC.

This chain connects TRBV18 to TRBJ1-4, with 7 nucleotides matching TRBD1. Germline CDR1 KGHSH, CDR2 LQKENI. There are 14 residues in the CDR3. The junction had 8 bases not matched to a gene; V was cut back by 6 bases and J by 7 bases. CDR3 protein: CASSPTGWVEKLFF. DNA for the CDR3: TGTGCCAGCTCCCCGACAGGGTGGGTTGAAAAACTGTTTTTT.

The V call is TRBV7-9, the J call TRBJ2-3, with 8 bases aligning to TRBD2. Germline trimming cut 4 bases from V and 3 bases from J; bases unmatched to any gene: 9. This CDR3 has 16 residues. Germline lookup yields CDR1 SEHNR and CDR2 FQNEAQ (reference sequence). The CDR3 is CASSSLTSGNTDTQYF. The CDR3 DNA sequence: TGTGCCAGCAGCTCTCTAACTAGCGGTAATACAGATACGCAGTATTTT.

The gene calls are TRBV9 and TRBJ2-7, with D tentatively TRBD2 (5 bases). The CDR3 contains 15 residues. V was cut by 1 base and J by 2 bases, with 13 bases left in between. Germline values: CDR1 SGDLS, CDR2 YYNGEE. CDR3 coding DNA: TGTGCCAGCAGCGTATCCGACGGGGTTACCTACGAGCAGTACTTC. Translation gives CASSVSDGVTYEQYF. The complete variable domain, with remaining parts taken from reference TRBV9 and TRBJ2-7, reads DSGVTQTPKHLITATGQRVTLRCSPRSGDLSVYWYQQSLDQGLQFLIQYYNGEERAKGNILERFSAQQFPDLHSELNLSSLELGDSALYFCASSVSDGVTYEQYFGPGTRLTVT.

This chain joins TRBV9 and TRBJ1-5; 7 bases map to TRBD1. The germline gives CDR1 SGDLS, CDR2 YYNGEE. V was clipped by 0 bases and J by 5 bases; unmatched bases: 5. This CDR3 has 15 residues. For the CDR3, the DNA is TGTGCCAGCAGCGTAGGCTCGCAGGGGGATCAGCCCCAGCATTTT. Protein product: CASSVGSQGDQPQHF.

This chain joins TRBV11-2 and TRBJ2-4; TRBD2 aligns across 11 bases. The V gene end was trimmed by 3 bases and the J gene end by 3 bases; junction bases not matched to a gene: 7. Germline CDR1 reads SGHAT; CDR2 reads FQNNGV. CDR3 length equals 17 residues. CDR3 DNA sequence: TGTGCCAGCAGCTTTCCGGGACTAGCGGATTTCAAAAACATTCAGTACTTC. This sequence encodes CASSFPGLADFKNIQYF.

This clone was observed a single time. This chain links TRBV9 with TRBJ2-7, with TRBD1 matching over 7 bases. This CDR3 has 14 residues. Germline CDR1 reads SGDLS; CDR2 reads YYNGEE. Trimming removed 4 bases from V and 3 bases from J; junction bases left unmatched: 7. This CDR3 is CASSPGTAYYEQYF. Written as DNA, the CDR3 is TGTGCCAGCAGCCCCGGGACAGCTTACTACGAGCAGTACTTC.